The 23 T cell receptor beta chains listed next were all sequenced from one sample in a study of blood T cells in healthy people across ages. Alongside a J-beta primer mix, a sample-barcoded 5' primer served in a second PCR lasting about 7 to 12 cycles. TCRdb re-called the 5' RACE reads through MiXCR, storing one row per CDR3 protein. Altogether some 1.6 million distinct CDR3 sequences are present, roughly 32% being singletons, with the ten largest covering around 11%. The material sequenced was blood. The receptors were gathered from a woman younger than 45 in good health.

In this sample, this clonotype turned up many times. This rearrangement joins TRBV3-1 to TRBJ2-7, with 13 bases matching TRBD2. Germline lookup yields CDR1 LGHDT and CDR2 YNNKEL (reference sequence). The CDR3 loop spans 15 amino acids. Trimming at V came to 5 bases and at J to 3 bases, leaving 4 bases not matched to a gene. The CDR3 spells CASSEGLAGLYEQYF. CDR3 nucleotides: TGTGCCAGCAGCGAGGGACTAGCGGGGCTCTACGAGCAGTACTTC.

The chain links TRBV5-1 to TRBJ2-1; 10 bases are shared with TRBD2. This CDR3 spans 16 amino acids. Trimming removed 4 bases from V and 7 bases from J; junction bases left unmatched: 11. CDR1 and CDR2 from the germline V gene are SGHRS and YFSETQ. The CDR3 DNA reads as TGCGCCAGCAGCCGCCGGACTAGCGGTGGTGGGAATGAGCAGTTCTTC. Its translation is CASSRRTSGGGNEQFF.

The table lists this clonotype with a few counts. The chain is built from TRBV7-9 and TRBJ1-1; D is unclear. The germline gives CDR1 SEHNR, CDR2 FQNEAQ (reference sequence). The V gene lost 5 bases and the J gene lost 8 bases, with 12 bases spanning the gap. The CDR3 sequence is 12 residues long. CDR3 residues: CASSIPSPEAFF. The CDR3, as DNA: TGTGCCAGCAGCATCCCGAGCCCCGAAGCTTTCTTT.

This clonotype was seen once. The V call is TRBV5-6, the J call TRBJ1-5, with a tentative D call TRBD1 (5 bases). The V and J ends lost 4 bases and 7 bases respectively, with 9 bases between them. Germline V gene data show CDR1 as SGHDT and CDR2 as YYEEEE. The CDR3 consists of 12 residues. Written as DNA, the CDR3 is TGTGCCAGCAGCCGAGGGGAGCAGCCCCAGCATTTT. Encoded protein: CASSRGEQPQHF.

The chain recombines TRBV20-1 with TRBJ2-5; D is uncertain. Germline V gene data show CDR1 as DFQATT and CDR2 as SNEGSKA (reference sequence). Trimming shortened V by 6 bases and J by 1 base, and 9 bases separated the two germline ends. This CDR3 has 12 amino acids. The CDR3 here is CSARRPQETQYF. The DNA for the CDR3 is TGCAGTGCCCGACGACCCCAAGAGACCCAGTACTTC.

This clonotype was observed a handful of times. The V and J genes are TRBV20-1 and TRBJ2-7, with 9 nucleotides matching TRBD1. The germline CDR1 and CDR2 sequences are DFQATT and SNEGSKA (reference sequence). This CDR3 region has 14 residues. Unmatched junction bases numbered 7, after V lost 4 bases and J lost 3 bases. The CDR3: CSAIPGTGHYEQYF. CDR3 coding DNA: TGCAGTGCTATCCCCGGGACAGGGCACTACGAGCAGTACTTC.

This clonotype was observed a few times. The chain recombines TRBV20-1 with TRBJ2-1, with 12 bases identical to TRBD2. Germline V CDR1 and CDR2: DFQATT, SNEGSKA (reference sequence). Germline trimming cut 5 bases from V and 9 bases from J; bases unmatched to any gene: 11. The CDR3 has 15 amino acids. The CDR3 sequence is CSAASGRAIFGEQFF. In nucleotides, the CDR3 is TGCAGTGCTGCTAGCGGGAGGGCCATTTTCGGTGAGCAGTTCTTC.

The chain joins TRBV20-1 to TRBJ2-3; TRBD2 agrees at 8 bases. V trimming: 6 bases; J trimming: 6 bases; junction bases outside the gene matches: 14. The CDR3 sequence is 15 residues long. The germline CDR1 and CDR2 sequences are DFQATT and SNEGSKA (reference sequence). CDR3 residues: CSASRSGTSLDTQYF. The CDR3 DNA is TGCAGTGCGAGTCGATCCGGGACTAGTTTGGATACGCAGTATTTT.

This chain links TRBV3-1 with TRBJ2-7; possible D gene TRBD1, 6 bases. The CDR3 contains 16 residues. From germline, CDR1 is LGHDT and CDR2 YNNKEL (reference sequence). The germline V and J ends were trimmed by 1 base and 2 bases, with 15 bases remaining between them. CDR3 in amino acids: CASSQAGSDSPYEQYF. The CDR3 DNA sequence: TGTGCCAGCAGCCAAGCGGGCTCGGACAGCCCCTACGAGCAGTACTTC.

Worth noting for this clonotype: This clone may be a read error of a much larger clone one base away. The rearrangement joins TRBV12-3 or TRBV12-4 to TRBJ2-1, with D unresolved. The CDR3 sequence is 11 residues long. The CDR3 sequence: CACSFQREQFF. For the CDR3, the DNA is TGTGCCTGCAGTTTTCAGCGTGAGCAGTTCTTC.

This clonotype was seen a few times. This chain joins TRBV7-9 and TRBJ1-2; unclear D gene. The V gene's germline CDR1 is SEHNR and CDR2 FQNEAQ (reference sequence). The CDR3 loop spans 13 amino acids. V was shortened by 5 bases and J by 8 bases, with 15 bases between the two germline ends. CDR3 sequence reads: CASSASGVGGYTF. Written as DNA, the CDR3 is TGTGCCAGCAGCGCAAGCGGGGTGGGGGGCTACACCTTC.

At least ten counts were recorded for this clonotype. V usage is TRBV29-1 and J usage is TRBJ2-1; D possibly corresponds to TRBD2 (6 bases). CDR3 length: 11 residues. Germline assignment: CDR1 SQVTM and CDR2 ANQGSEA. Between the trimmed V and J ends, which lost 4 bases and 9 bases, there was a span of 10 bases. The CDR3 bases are TGCAGCGTTGGGAGGGGTGGTGAGCAGTTCTTC. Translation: CSVGRGGEQFF.

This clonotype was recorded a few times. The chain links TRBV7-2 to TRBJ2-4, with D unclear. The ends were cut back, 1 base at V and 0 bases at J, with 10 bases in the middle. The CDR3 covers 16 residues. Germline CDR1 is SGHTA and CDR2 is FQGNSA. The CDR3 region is CASSLVGTLAKNIQYF. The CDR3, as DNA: TGTGCCAGCAGCTTAGTGGGCACGTTAGCCAAAAACATTCAGTACTTC. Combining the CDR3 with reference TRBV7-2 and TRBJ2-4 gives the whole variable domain GAGVSQSPSNKVTEKGKDVELRCDPISGHTALYWYRQSLGQGLEFLIYFQGNSAPDKSGLPSDRFSAERTGGSVSTLTIQRTQQEDSAVYLCASSLVGTLAKNIQYFGAGTRLSVL.

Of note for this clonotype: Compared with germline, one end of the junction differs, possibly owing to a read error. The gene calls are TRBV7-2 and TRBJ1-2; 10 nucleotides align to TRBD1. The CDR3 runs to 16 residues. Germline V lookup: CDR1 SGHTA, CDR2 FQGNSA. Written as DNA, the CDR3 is TGTGCCAACAGTCCCTTCGGACAGGGGGATAACTATGGCTATACCTTC. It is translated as CANSPFGQGDNYGYTF.

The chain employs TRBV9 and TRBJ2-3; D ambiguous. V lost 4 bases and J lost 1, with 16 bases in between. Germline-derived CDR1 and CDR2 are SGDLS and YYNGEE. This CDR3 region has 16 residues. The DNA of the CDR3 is TGTGCCAGCAGCCCCCTTCGGCTCCCTGGCACAGATACGCAGTATTTT. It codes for CASSPLRLPGTDTQYF. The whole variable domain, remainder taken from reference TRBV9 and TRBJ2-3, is DSGVTQTPKHLITATGQRVTLRCSPRSGDLSVYWYQQSLDQGLQFLIQYYNGEERAKGNILERFSAQQFPDLHSELNLSSLELGDSALYFCASSPLRLPGTDTQYFGPGTRLTVL.

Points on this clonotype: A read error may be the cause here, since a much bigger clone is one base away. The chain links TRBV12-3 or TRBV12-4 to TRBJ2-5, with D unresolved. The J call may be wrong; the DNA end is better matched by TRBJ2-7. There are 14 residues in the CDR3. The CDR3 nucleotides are TGTGCCAGCAGTTGGTCGGGTACTGCCTACGAGCAGTACTTC. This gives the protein CASSWSGTAYEQYF.

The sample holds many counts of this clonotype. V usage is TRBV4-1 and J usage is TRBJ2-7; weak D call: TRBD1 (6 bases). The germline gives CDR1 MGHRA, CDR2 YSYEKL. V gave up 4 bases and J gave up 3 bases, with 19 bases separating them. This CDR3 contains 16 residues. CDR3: CASSRPQGGALYEQYF. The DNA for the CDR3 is TGCGCCAGCAGCCGCCCACAGGGTGGGGCCCTCTACGAGCAGTACTTC.

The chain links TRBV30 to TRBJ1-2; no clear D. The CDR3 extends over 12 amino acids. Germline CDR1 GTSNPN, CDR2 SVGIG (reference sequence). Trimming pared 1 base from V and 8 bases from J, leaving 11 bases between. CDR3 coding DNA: TGTGCCTGGAGTGAATATTTGTGGGGCTACACCTTC. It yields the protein CAWSEYLWGYTF.

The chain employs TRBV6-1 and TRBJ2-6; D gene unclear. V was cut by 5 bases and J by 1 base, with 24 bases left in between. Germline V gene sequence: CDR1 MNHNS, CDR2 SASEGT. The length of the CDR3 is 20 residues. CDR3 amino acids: CASSPGPRPLLSSGANVLTF. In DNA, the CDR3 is TGTGCCAGCAGTCCTGGCCCGCGCCCCCTCCTCTCTTCTGGGGCCAACGTCCTGACTTTC.

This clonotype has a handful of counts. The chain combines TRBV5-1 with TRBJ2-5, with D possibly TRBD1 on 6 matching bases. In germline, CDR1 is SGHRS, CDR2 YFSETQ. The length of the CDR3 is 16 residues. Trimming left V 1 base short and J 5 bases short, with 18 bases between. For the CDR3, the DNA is TGCGCCAGCAGCTTGATGGGACAATCGTTAGGGGAGACCCAGTACTTC. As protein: CASSLMGQSLGETQYF.

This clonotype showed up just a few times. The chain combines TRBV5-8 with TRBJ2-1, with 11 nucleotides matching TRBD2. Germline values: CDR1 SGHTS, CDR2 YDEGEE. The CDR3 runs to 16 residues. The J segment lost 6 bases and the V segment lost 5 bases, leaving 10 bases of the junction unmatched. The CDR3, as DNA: TGTGCCAGCAGTTACGACCGACTAGCGGGGAGCAATGAGCAGTTCTTC. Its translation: CASSYDRLAGSNEQFF.

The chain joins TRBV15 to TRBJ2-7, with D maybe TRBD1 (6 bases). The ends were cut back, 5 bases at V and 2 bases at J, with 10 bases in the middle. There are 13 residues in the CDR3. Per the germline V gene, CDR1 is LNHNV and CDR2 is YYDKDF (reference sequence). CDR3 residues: CATSGDTPYEQYF. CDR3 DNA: TGTGCCACCAGCGGGGACACCCCCTACGAGCAGTACTTC. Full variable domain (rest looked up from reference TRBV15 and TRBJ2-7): DAMVIQNPRYQVTQFGKPVTLSCSQTLNHNVMYWYQQKSSQAPKLLFHYYDKDFNNEADTPDNFQSRRPNTSFCFLDIRSPGLGDTAMYLCATSGDTPYEQYFGPGTRLTVT.

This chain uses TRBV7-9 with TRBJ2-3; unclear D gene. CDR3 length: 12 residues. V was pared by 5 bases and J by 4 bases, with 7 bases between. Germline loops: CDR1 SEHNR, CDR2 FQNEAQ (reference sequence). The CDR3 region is CASSKDADTQYF. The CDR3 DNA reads TGTGCCAGCAGCAAGGATGCAGATACGCAGTATTTT.